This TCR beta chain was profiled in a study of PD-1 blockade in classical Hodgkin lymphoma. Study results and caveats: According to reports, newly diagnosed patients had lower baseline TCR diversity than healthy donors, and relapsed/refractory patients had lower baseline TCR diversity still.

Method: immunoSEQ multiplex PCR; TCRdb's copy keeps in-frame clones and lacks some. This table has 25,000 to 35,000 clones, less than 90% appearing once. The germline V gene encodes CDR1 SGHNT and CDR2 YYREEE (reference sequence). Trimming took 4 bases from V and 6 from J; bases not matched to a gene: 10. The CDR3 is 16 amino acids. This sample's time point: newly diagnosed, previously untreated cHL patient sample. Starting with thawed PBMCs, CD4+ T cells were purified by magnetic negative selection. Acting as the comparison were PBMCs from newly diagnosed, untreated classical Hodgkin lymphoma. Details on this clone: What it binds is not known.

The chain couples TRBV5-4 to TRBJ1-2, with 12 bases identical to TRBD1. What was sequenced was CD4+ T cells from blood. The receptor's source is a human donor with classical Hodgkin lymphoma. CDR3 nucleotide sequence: TGTGCCAGCAGCCCGGGACAGGGGGCCCAGACGAATGGCTACACCTTC. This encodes CASSPGQGAQTNGYTF.